These 12 T cell receptor beta chains originate from one sample sequenced in a study of T cell responses to AZD1222 COVID-19 vaccine. Sequencing was performed with immunoSEQ multiplex PCR; in TCRdb, only in-frame clones are kept and a portion is missing. The table records around 100,000 clones, 80% to 95% of them present only once. Sequenced here: peripheral blood, sampled on day 0 of AZD1222 vaccination. Receptors were obtained from an adult in good health.

V usage is TRBV5-3 and J usage is TRBJ2-3; 13 bases map to TRBD2. TRBV5-3 is identified as an open reading frame with a role that is uncertain. V trimming: 1 base; J trimming: 0 bases; junction bases outside the gene matches: 8. CDR3 size: 19 residues. CDR3 loop: CARSLCEGLAGSSTDTQYF. The CDR3 bases are TGTGCCAGAAGCTTGTGTGAGGGACTAGCGGGGTCTAGCACAGATACGCAGTATTTT.

The chain employs TRBV4-1 and TRBJ2-2, with 7 bases that match TRBD1. CDR1 MGHRA and CDR2 YSYEKL come from the germline V gene. The V segment lost 0 bases and the J segment 6 bases; nucleotides outside the gene matches: 7. The CDR3 loop spans 16 amino acids. The CDR3 loop reads CASSQDDRVPSGELFF. CDR3 bases: TGCGCCAGCAGCCAAGATGACAGGGTCCCGTCCGGGGAGCTGTTTTTT.

The count of this clone is one. The genes are TRBV12-5 and TRBJ2-1; no clear D gene. This CDR3 spans 13 amino acids. V gave up 4 bases and J gave up 4 bases, with 8 bases separating them. The germline gives CDR1 LGHNT, CDR2 FRNRAP. The CDR3 loop reads CASGSGIYNEQFF. The DNA of the CDR3 is TGTGCTAGTGGTTCTGGGATTTACAATGAGCAGTTCTTC.

The gene calls are TRBV20-1 and TRBJ2-1, with TRBD1 matching over 7 bases. The CDR3 has 15 amino acids. Germline assignment: CDR1 DFQATT and CDR2 SNEGSKA (reference sequence). The junction had 9 bases not matched to a gene; V was cut back by 3 bases and J by 4 bases. CDR3 loop: CSASHTGVGYNEQFF. The CDR3 region has the DNA TGCAGTGCTAGTCACACAGGGGTTGGGTACAATGAGCAGTTCTTC.

The chain links TRBV6-5 to TRBJ1-2, with 9 bases that match TRBD1. Trimming took 0 bases from V and 7 from J; bases not matched to a gene: 6. Per the germline V gene, CDR1 is MNHEY and CDR2 is SVGAGI. This CDR3 is 15 amino acids long. CDR3 region: CASSYSGDRVFGYTF. The DNA of the CDR3 is TGTGCCAGCAGTTACTCAGGGGACAGGGTGTTTGGCTACACCTTC.

This chain joins TRBV7-8 and TRBJ2-2; TRBD1 might be the D (6 bases). Germline loops: CDR1 SGHVS, CDR2 FQNEAQ. The V and J ends lost 3 bases and 2 bases respectively, with 10 bases between them. The CDR3 has 15 amino acids. The CDR3 loop reads CASSFGTQNTGELFF. DNA for the CDR3: TGTGCCAGCAGCTTCGGGACACAAAACACCGGGGAGCTGTTTTTT.

The V gene is TRBV27, the J gene TRBJ2-7; D unclear. CDR1 and CDR2 (germline): MNHEY, SMNVEV (reference sequence). This CDR3 region has 13 residues. V lost 1 base and J lost 10, with 14 bases in between. The CDR3 DNA is TGTGCCAGCAGTTTATTGAATATCAGTTTTCAGTACTTC. Translated, it gives CASSLLNISFQYF.

The chain couples TRBV5-1 to TRBJ2-3; either TRBD1 or TRBD2 may supply D (5 bases each). This CDR3 has 13 residues. V was cut by 4 bases and J by 3 bases, with 9 bases left in between. Germline CDR1 reads SGHRS; CDR2 reads YFSETQ. The CDR3 sequence: CASSTGTTDTQYF. Written as DNA, the CDR3 is TGCGCCAGCAGCACCGGGACGACAGATACGCAGTATTTT.

This clone was recorded only once. V and J are TRBV29-1 and TRBJ2-3, with 14 bases lining up with TRBD2. Looked up from germline, CDR1 is SQVTM and CDR2 is ANQGSEA. V was pared by 1 base and J by 5 bases, with 5 bases of the junction left unmatched. The CDR3 has 16 residues. CDR3 amino acids: CSVEGTSGGRGDTQYF. In nucleotides, the CDR3 is TGCAGCGTTGAAGGGACTAGCGGGGGGCGGGGAGATACGCAGTATTTT.

The chain recombines TRBV18 with TRBJ2-1, with 11 bases fitting TRBD2. V trimming: 3 bases; J trimming: 9 bases; junction bases outside the gene matches: 1. Germline assignment: CDR1 KGHSH and CDR2 LQKENI. This CDR3 region has 13 residues. The CDR3 reads CASSPGTSGEQFF. The CDR3, as DNA: TGTGCCAGCTCACCCGGGACTAGCGGTGAGCAGTTCTTC.

Only a few counts were recorded for this clone. The V gene is TRBV7-7, the J gene TRBJ2-7; 11 bases align to TRBD2. V shed 5 bases and J 2 bases; nucleotides not matched to a gene: 8. The germline V gene has CDR1 SSHAT and CDR2 FNYEAQ (reference sequence). CDR3 length: 16 amino acids. CDR3 DNA sequence: TGTGCCAGCAGCCCAGGGGGGACTAGCGGAACCTACGAGCAGTACTTC. It translates to CASSPGGTSGTYEQYF. Looking up the rest from reference TRBV7-7 and TRBJ2-7 gives the full variable domain: GAGVSQSPRYKVTKRGQDVTLRCDPISSHATLYWYQQALGQGPEFLTYFNYEAQPDKSGLPSDRFSAERPEGSISTLTIQRTEQRDSAMYRCASSPGGTSGTYEQYFGPGTRLTVT.

The rearrangement uses TRBV4-1 and TRBJ1-5, with D hard to call. Trimming pared 1 base from V and 3 bases from J, leaving 4 bases between. This CDR3 has 13 amino acids. The germline V gene encodes CDR1 MGHRA and CDR2 YSYEKL. The DNA for the CDR3 is TGCGCCAGCAGCCAAGCCCCCAATCAGCCCCAGCATTTT. Translated: CASSQAPNQPQHF.